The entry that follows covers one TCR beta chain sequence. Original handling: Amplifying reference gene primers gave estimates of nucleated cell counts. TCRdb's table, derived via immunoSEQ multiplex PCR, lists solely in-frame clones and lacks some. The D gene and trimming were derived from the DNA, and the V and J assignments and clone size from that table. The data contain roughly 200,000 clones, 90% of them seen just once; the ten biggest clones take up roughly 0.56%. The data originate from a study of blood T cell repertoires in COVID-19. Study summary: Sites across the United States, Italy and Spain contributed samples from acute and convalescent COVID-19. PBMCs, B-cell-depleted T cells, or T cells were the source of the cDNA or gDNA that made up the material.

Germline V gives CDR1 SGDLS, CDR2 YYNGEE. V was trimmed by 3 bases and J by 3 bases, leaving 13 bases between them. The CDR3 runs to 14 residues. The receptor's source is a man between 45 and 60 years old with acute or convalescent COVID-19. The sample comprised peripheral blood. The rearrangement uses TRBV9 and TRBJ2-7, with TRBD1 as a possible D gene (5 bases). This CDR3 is CASSASGISYEQYF. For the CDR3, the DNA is TGTGCCAGCAGCGCATCAGGGATAAGCTACGAGCAGTACTTC.